This passage covers 20 T cell receptor beta chains from one sample sequenced in a study of graft-versus-host responses after intestinal transplantation (dated by TCRdb to the early 2020s). The library was obtained by the immunoSEQ multiplex PCR assay. TCRdb's version of the immuneACCESS table is confined to in-frame rearrangements and falls short of the full clone set. An unresolved V gene accounts for under half of the shortfall where checked; the remainder is of unknown origin. The sample table shows around 54,000 clones, and about 90% are seen once. The ten largest clones add up to roughly 6% of the sample. The sequencing used PBMCs, collected 650 to 690 days after intestinal transplant. These TCRs come from a human patient who received an intestinal transplant, so some T cells may come from the graft donor.

CDR3: CASSIEQGYETQYF. The DNA of the CDR3 is TGTGCCAGTAGTATAGAGCAGGGTTACGAGACCCAGTACTTC. The V gene is TRBV19, the J gene TRBJ2-5; TRBD1 is a possible D gene (5 bases). The CDR3 is made up of 14 amino acids. CDR1 and CDR2 from the germline V gene are LNHDA and SQIVND (reference sequence). Trimming left V 0 bases short and J 5 bases short, with 10 bases between.

V is TRBV19 and J is TRBJ1-1, with unresolved D. CDR3 length: 11 residues. Germline V gene sequence: CDR1 LNHDA, CDR2 SQIVND (reference sequence). With 3 bases removed from V and 8 bases from J, the gap between germline ends came to 7 bases. This chain's CDR3 is CASSIQFEAFF. CDR3 in DNA: TGTGCCAGTAGTATTCAGTTCGAAGCTTTCTTT.

J is TRBJ2-5 and V is TRBV9; 8 nucleotides align to TRBD2. Germline V CDR1 and CDR2: SGDLS, YYNGEE. This CDR3 contains 14 residues. After removal of 3 bases from V and 1 base from J, the junction contained 2 bases not matched to a gene. CDR3 coding DNA: TGTGCCAGCAGCGCCGGGGGGGTCCAAGAGACCCAGTACTTC. This gives the protein CASSAGGVQETQYF.

The chain has TRBV2 and TRBJ2-1; 14 nucleotides agree with TRBD2. V lost 7 bases and J lost 6; bases outside the gene matches: 2. Germline V gene lookup returns CDR1 SNHLY and CDR2 FYNNEI. This CDR3 has 14 amino acids. The CDR3, as DNA: TGTGCCAGCAACGGACTAGCGGGGGGCAATGAGCAGTTCTTC. It is translated as CASNGLAGGNEQFF.

The rearrangement links TRBV9 to TRBJ2-1, with TRBD1 identical over 7 bases. CDR1 and CDR2 (germline): SGDLS, YYNGEE. Unmatched junction bases numbered 2, after V lost 0 bases and J lost 2 bases. The CDR3 contains 15 residues. CDR3 nucleotides: TGTGCCAGCAGCGTAGAGGGGGCCCCCTACAATGAGCAGTTCTTC. This sequence encodes CASSVEGAPYNEQFF.

The rearrangement uses TRBV10-3 and TRBJ2-7; the D is unclear. The germline V gene has CDR1 ENHRY and CDR2 SYGVKD. This CDR3 comprises 14 residues. Trimming left V 0 bases short and J 5 bases short, with 11 bases between. CDR3 coding DNA: TGTGCCATCAGTGAGTCGACTCAGATCCACGAGCAGTACTTC. Protein sequence: CAISESTQIHEQYF.

The chain links TRBV5-6 to TRBJ1-4; D is possibly TRBD1 (5 bases). In germline, CDR1 is SGHDT, CDR2 YYEEEE. The CDR3 runs to 16 residues. With 3 bases removed from V and 4 bases from J, the gap between germline ends came to 16 bases. The CDR3 DNA reads TGTGCCAGCAGCTACACCAGGGATTGGGGTAATGAAAAACTGTTTTTT. Translation: CASSYTRDWGNEKLFF.

V is TRBV6-1 and J is TRBJ2-3, with a weak D call TRBD2 (7 bases). CDR1 MNHNS and CDR2 SASEGT come from the germline V gene. V lost 3 bases and J lost 2, with 15 bases in between. The CDR3 sequence is 16 residues long. The CDR3 DNA is TGTGCCAGCAGTGATTTGAGAGGGGGGGACACAGATACGCAGTATTTT. Amino acids: CASSDLRGGDTDTQYF.

V is TRBV14 and J is TRBJ2-7, with D maybe TRBD2 (5 bases). The CDR3 has 15 residues. In germline, CDR1 is SGHDN, CDR2 FVKESK. Trimming removed 4 bases from V and 0 bases from J, with 13 bases in between. CDR3 in amino acids: CASSPGLSLSYEQYF. In nucleotides, the CDR3 is TGTGCCAGCAGCCCAGGACTGAGTCTCTCCTACGAGCAGTACTTC. The variable domain in full, with the rest retrieved from reference TRBV14 and TRBJ2-7, is EAGVTQFPSHSVIEKGQTVTLRCDPISGHDNLYWYRRVMGKEIKFLLHFVKESKQDESGMPNNRFLAERTGGTYSTLKVQPAELEDSGVYFCASSPGLSLSYEQYFGPGTRLTVT.

This clone has a single count. This chain joins TRBV30 and TRBJ2-7; 9 positions match TRBD1. CDR3 length equals 13 residues. The trim removed 2 bases at V and 4 bases at J, leaving 3 bases unmatched. Germline V gene sequence: CDR1 GTSNPN, CDR2 SVGIG (reference sequence). CDR3 in amino acids: CAWSLGQGYEQYF. As DNA, the CDR3 is TGTGCCTGGAGTCTGGGACAGGGATACGAGCAGTACTTC.

This sequence joins TRBV5-1 and TRBJ2-2; D tentatively fits TRBD1 or TRBD2 (7 bases each). CDR1 and CDR2 from the germline V gene are SGHRS and YFSETQ. The CDR3 is 14 residues long. V gave up 4 bases and J gave up 5 bases, with 12 bases separating them. CDR3 sequence reads: CASSDQGGTGELFF. CDR3 in DNA: TGCGCCAGCAGCGACCAGGGGGGGACCGGGGAGCTGTTTTTT.

CDR3 residues: CASSFRGYYNEQFF. CDR3 DNA: TGTGCCAGCAGTTTCAGGGGCTACTACAATGAGCAGTTCTTC. The V gene is TRBV27, the J gene TRBJ2-1; D perhaps matches TRBD1 (6 bases). Germline assignment: CDR1 MNHEY and CDR2 SMNVEV (reference sequence). The ends were cut back, 3 bases at V and 3 bases at J, with 9 bases in the middle. The CDR3 runs to 14 residues.

The rearrangement uses TRBV19 and TRBJ2-7; D is ambiguous. The CDR3 covers 15 residues. Germline CDR1 LNHDA, CDR2 SQIVND (reference sequence). Trimming stripped 9 bases from V and 4 bases from J, with 22 bases between. The CDR3 region has the DNA TGTGCCAGCGATCCTTCCCTCCCCCCTGAATACGAGCAGTACTTC. Residues: CASDPSLPPEYEQYF.

The chain joins TRBV7-8 to TRBJ1-2, with TRBD1 as a possible D gene (6 bases). This CDR3 has 14 residues. The germline V gene has CDR1 SGHVS and CDR2 FQNEAQ. Trimming pared 0 bases from V and 2 bases from J, leaving 7 bases between. CDR3 DNA sequence: TGTGCCAGCAGCTTAGCAACAGGGAACTATGGCTACACCTTC. Amino acids: CASSLATGNYGYTF. Filled out from reference TRBV7-8 and TRBJ1-2, the complete variable domain reads GAGVSQSPRYKVAKRGQDVALRCDPISGHVSLFWYQQALGQGPEFLTYFQNEAQLDKSGLPSDRFFAERPEGSVSTLKIQRTQQEDSAVYLCASSLATGNYGYTFGSGTRLTVV.

In nucleotides, the CDR3 is TGTGCCAGCAGTGAAATGGGACAGAACTACGAGCAGTACTTC. Protein product: CASSEMGQNYEQYF. This rearrangement joins TRBV6-1 to TRBJ2-7, with 7 bases identical to TRBD1. Germline V gene sequence: CDR1 MNHNS, CDR2 SASEGT. The CDR3 loop spans 14 amino acids. V lost 2 bases and J lost 3; bases outside the gene matches: 4.

J is TRBJ1-1 and V is TRBV2; TRBD1 matches at 10 bases. J was trimmed by 11 bases and V by 4 bases; bases with no gene match: 4. Germline V gene sequence: CDR1 SNHLY, CDR2 FYNNEI. The CDR3 totals 12 residues. The CDR3 sequence is CASSVGTGEAFF. The CDR3 DNA follows: TGTGCCAGCAGTGTAGGGACAGGGGAGGCTTTCTTT. The full variable domain, with the rest looked up from reference TRBV2 and TRBJ1-1, is EPEVTQTPSHQVTQMGQEVILRCVPISNHLYFYWYRQILGQKVEFLVSFYNNEISEKSEIFDDQFSVERPDGSNFTLKIRSTKLEDSAMYFCASSVGTGEAFFGQGTRLTVV.

The chain couples TRBV6-1 to TRBJ1-1, with no clear D. Germline CDR1 is MNHNS and CDR2 is SASEGT. Trimming stripped 0 bases from V and 11 bases from J, with 13 bases between. The CDR3 is made up of 13 amino acids. CDR3 bases: TGTGCCAGCAGTGAAGCGCGAAGGTTTGGGGCTTTCTTT. It is translated as CASSEARRFGAFF.

V is TRBV29-1 and J is TRBJ2-1, with D possibly called TRBD1 or TRBD2 (6 bases each). CDR1 is SQVTM and CDR2 is ANQGSEA in the germline V gene. Trimming stripped 1 base from V and 7 bases from J, with 14 bases between. This CDR3 region has 14 residues. In DNA, the CDR3 is TGCAGCGTTGAAGGTCCGGAGGGGGGAAATGAGCAGTTCTTC. Protein sequence: CSVEGPEGGNEQFF.

V and J are TRBV27 and TRBJ1-1; TRBD1 matches 7 bases. Germline CDR1 is MNHEY and CDR2 is SMNVEV (reference sequence). With 1 base clipped from V and 4 bases from J, the junction kept 15 bases outside the gene matches. The CDR3 loop spans 18 amino acids. The CDR3 DNA sequence: TGTGCCAGCAGTTTATTCTTTCAACCAGGGGGGCTGAGCACTGAAGCTTTCTTT. Its protein product is CASSLFFQPGGLSTEAFF.

The chain has TRBV10-1 and TRBJ2-7; the match to TRBD1 covers 9 bases. Germline V gene lookup returns CDR1 WNHNN and CDR2 SYGVQD (reference sequence). The CDR3 contains 15 residues. V was pared by 8 bases and J by 3 bases, with 11 bases of the junction left unmatched. The CDR3: CASSPGGTGIYEQYF. The CDR3 region has the DNA TGCGCCAGCTCCCCCGGGGGGACAGGGATCTACGAGCAGTACTTC.